This TCR beta chain was obtained from a study of vaccination and CD4 T cells after COVID-19. The germline gives CDR1 DFQATT, CDR2 SNEGSKA (reference sequence). V shed 0 bases and J shed 4 bases, with 21 bases lying between them. CDR3 length equals 17 residues. This clonotype appeared a few times. Its antigen is not identified. Treatment indicated: approximately 9-day PBMC culture with coronavirus spike peptide pools or control peptides (ViraFEST assay). Scientists ran DNA taken from cultured CD4+ T cells through the Oncomine TCR Beta short-read assay for sequencing. TCRdb re-called the PCR reads through MiXCR, storing one row per CDR3 protein. The sample contains approximately 20,000 distinct CDR3 sequences, approximately 42% of which appear only once.

The rearrangement uses TRBV20-1 and TRBJ2-5; D possibly uses TRBD1 or TRBD2 (5 bases each). The TCR originated in a human donor who received a COVID-19 vaccine. This sample comprised CD4+ T cells from blood, cultured in vitro, obtained before SARS-CoV-2 vaccination. The CDR3 region is CSARELGRGALGETQYF. CDR3 DNA: TGCAGTGCTAGAGAGTTGGGGCGAGGGGCTCTAGGAGAGACCCAGTACTTC.